This T cell receptor (beta chain) comes out of a study of patients and donors after allogeneic stem cell transplantation. V was pared by 2 bases and J by 3 bases, with 16 bases between. The germline gives CDR1 SGHTA, CDR2 FQGNSA. The CDR3 length is 16 residues. This clonotype appeared a few times. In TCRdb, the RT-PCR reads were re-called with MiXCR into one record per CDR3 protein. Among around 160,000 distinct CDR3 sequences listed, approximately 30% were seen once. Sequencing was done on a sample of blood, either unsorted or a sorted T cell fraction (not recorded which). This chain joins TRBV7-2 and TRBJ1-2, with D uncertain. The TCR comes from a human donor who was either an allogeneic HSCT recipient or a stem cell or donor lymphocyte infusion donor (not recorded which). It is not recorded whose cells these are; they may come from a transplant donor. CDR3 region: CASSLPALQPYYGYTF. The CDR3 nucleotides read TGTGCCAGCAGCTTACCGGCCCTCCAGCCTTACTATGGCTACACCTTC.